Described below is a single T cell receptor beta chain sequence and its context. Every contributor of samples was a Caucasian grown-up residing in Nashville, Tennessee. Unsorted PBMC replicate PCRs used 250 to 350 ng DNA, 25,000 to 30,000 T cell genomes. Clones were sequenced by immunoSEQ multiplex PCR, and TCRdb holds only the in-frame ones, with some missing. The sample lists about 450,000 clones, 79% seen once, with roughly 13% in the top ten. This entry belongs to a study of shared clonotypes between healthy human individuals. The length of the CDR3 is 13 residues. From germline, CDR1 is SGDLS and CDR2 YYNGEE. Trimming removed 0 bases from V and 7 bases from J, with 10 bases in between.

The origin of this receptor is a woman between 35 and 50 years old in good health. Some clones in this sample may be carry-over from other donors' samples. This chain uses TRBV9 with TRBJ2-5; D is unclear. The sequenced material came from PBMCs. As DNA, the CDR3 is TGTGCCAGCAGCGTAGCCATACTGGGGACCCAGTACTTC. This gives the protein CASSVAILGTQYF.